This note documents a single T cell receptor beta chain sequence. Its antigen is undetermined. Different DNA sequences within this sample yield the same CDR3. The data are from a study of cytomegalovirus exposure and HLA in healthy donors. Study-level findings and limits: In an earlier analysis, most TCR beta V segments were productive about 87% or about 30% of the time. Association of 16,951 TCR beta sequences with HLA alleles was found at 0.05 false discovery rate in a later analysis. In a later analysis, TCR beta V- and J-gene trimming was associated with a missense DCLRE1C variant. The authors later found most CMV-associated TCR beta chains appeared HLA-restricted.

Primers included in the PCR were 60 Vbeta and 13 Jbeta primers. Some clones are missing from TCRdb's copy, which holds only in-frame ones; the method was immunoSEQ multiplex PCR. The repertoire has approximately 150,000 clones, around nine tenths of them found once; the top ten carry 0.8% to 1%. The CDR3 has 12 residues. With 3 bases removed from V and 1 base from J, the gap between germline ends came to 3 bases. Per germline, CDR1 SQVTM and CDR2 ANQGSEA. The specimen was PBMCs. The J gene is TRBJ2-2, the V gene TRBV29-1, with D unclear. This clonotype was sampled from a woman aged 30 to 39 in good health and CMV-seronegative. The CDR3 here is CSVDRNTGELFF. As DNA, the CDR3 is TGCAGCGTTGACAGGAACACCGGGGAGCTGTTTTTT.